This TCR beta chain was sequenced in a study of T cell changes during pregnancy in multiple sclerosis. Germline trimming cut 1 base from V and 0 bases from J; bases unmatched to any gene: 10. The CDR3 consists of 18 residues. Germline loops: CDR1 SGHTA, CDR2 FQGNSA. Profiling relied on immunoSEQ multiplex PCR, and the TCRdb table lists in-frame clones only, not all of them. The sample consists of tens of thousands of clones, about nine tenths of them appearing once. This sequence originates from a female donor with multiple sclerosis, enrolled in a pregnancy study. Sequenced material: peripheral blood, taken in the second trimester of pregnancy. The rearrangement uses TRBV7-2 and TRBJ2-3; 7 nucleotides agree with TRBD2. CDR3 DNA: TGTGCCAGCAGCTTAGGGGCGCTAGCGGTTACTAGCACAGATACGCAGTATTTT. Amino acids: CASSLGALAVTSTDTQYF. Together with reference TRBV7-2 and TRBJ2-3, the CDR3 gives the full variable domain: GAGVSQSPSNKVTEKGKDVELRCDPISGHTALYWYRQSLGQGLEFLIYFQGNSAPDKSGLPSDRFSAERTGGSVSTLTIQRTQQEDSAVYLCASSLGALAVTSTDTQYFGPGTRLTVL.